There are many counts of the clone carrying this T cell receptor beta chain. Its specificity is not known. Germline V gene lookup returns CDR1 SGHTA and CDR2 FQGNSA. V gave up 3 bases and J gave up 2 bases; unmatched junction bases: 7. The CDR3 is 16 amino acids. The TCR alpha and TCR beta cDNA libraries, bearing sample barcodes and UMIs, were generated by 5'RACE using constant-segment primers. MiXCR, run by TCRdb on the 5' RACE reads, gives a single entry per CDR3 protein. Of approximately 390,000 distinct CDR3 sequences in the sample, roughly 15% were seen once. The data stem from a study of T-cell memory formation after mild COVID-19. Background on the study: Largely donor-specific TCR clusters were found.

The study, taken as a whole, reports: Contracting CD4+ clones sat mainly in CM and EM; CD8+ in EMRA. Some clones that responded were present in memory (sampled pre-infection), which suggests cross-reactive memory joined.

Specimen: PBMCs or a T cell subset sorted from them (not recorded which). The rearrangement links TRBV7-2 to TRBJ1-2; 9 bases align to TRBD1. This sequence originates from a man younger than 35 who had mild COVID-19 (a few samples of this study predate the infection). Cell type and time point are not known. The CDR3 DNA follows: TGTGCCAGCAGCTTGGCTGGACAGGGGAGGAACTATGGCTACACCTTC. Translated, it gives CASSLAGQGRNYGYTF. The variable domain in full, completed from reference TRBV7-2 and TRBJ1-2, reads GAGVSQSPSNKVTEKGKDVELRCDPISGHTALYWYRQSLGQGLEFLIYFQGNSAPDKSGLPSDRFSAERTGGSVSTLTIQRTQQEDSAVYLCASSLAGQGRNYGYTFGSGTRLTVV.